The 2 T cell receptor beta chains reported below all come from one sample, sequenced in a study of blood T cell repertoires in COVID-19. The assay was immunoSEQ multiplex PCR, and TCRdb's table has in-frame clones only and misses some. The sample includes 280,000 or so clones, approximately 83% of them seen just once. The sample taken for sequencing was peripheral blood. All receptors derive from a woman between 25 and 40 years old who had recovered from COVID-19.

The V gene is TRBV27, the J gene TRBJ1-6, with D uncertain. This CDR3 is 14 amino acids long. Germline V gene lookup returns CDR1 MNHEY and CDR2 SMNVEV (reference sequence). V was clipped by 8 bases and J by 7 bases, with 15 bases between them. In DNA, the CDR3 is TGTGCCAGCTGCCCGGGTCCTGGGAATTCACCCCTCCACTTT. It codes for CASCPGPGNSPLHF.

This chain joins TRBV10-3 and TRBJ2-7, with 8 bases aligning to TRBD2. This CDR3 is built from 14 residues. Germline CDR1 reads ENHRY; CDR2 reads SYGVKD. The junction had 9 bases not matched to a gene; V was cut back by 7 bases and J by 4 bases. This CDR3 is CAINQPGLGYEQYF. For the CDR3, the DNA is TGTGCCATCAACCAGCCGGGACTAGGGTACGAGCAGTACTTC.